The 26 T cell receptor beta chains given below trace back to one sample, sequenced in a study of shared clonotypes between healthy human individuals. Using immunoSEQ multiplex PCR, the repertoire was profiled, and TCRdb retains in-frame clones only, with some absent. The table lists 2.3 million or so clones, 85% to 95% of them singletons. Sequenced: naive CD4+ T cells from PBMCs. The subset is: CD45RA+ positively selected. These receptors originate from a man between 18 and 35 years old in good health. Some clones in this sample may be carry-over from other donors' samples.

The rearrangement uses TRBV4-1 and TRBJ2-1, with 13 bases fitting TRBD2. The CDR3 totals 16 residues. J lost 8 bases, V lost 0 bases, and 4 bases had no gene match. From germline, CDR1 is MGHRA and CDR2 YSYEKL. The CDR3 loop reads CASSQEGLAGRYEQFF. DNA of the CDR3: TGCGCCAGCAGCCAAGAGGGACTAGCGGGACGCTATGAGCAGTTCTTC.

A word on this clone: This CDR3 is also generated by other DNA sequences in the sample. J is TRBJ1-4 and V is TRBV5-1, with 11 bases lining up with TRBD1. V gave up 4 bases and J gave up 7 bases; unmatched junction bases: 3. The CDR3 totals 14 residues. The V gene's germline CDR1 is SGHRS and CDR2 YFSETQ. The CDR3 coding sequence is TGCGCCAGCAGCCTCGGGACAGGGGGTGAAAAACTGTTTTTT. This encodes CASSLGTGGEKLFF.

The chain couples TRBV10-3 to TRBJ2-5; TRBD1 agrees at 7 bases. Germline-derived CDR1 and CDR2 are ENHRY and SYGVKD. The CDR3 spans 13 residues. Trimming at V came to 4 bases and at J to 1 base, leaving 0 bases not matched to a gene. CDR3 region: CAISAGGQETQYF. The CDR3 coding sequence is TGTGCCATCAGTGCAGGGGGCCAAGAGACCCAGTACTTC.

The rearrangement joins TRBV28 to TRBJ2-5; TRBD2 matches 14 bases. This CDR3 comprises 16 residues. Trimming at V came to 5 bases and at J to 7 bases, leaving 9 bases not matched to a gene. Germline lookup yields CDR1 MDHEN and CDR2 SYDVKM. CDR3 sequence: CASSRLAGGPVGTQYF. DNA for the CDR3: TGTGCCAGCAGTCGACTAGCGGGAGGGCCGGTCGGGACCCAGTACTTC.

V usage is TRBV4-2 and J usage is TRBJ2-4; D unclear. The ends were cut back, 1 base at V and 8 bases at J, with 15 bases in the middle. The germline CDR1 and CDR2 sequences are LGHNA and YNFKEQ. This CDR3 has 15 residues. The CDR3 DNA reads as TGTGCCAGCAGCCAAGGCCGGGCCACCGGGTACATTCAGTACTTC. Its protein product is CASSQGRATGYIQYF.

The rearrangement joins TRBV28 to TRBJ1-2, with D possibly TRBD1 on 5 matching bases. V was pared by 6 bases and J by 6 bases, with 14 bases between. The germline V gene encodes CDR1 MDHEN and CDR2 SYDVKM. The CDR3 extends over 13 amino acids. CDR3 loop: CASSYAGANGYTF. The CDR3, as DNA: TGTGCCAGCAGCTACGCCGGGGCTAATGGCTACACCTTC.

The CDR3 here is CASRLQGSSGANVLTF. CDR3 nucleotides: TGTGCCAGTAGATTACAGGGAAGCTCTGGGGCCAACGTCCTGACTTTC. J is TRBJ2-6 and V is TRBV19, with D possibly being TRBD1 (6 bases). The CDR3 totals 16 residues. Germline CDR1 and CDR2: LNHDA and SQIVND (reference sequence). V dropped 6 bases and J dropped 0 bases, with 12 bases sitting between them.

The chain has TRBV29-1 and TRBJ1-6; 7 bases are a match to TRBD1. V lost 7 bases and J lost 7; bases outside the gene matches: 10. Germline V gene sequence: CDR1 SQVTM, CDR2 ANQGSEA. The CDR3 has 14 residues. CDR3 nucleotides: TGCAGCGCTTCCACGGGACAGAGGAATTCACCCCTCCACTTT. Translation: CSASTGQRNSPLHF.

This chain joins TRBV11-2 and TRBJ1-4; TRBD1 matches at 7 bases. J was trimmed by 6 bases and V by 1 base; bases with no gene match: 2. Germline V gene lookup returns CDR1 SGHAT and CDR2 FQNNGV. The CDR3 has 14 amino acids. The CDR3 protein is CASSLGTGHEKLFF. CDR3 bases: TGTGCCAGCAGCTTAGGGACAGGCCATGAAAAACTGTTTTTT.

This clone appeared a single time. The CDR3 spells CASSLGLPTDTQYF. CDR3 in DNA: TGTGCCAGCAGTTTGGGACTTCCCACAGATACGCAGTATTTT. The chain uses TRBV6-5 and TRBJ2-3; weak D call: TRBD2 (6 bases). This CDR3 has 14 residues. V was trimmed by 4 bases and J by 2 bases, leaving 10 bases between them. CDR1 and CDR2 (germline): MNHEY, SVGAGI.

The V call is TRBV7-2, the J call TRBJ2-3; 9 bases line up with TRBD1. Germline CDR1 is SGHTA and CDR2 is FQGNSA. The CDR3 is made up of 16 amino acids. V shed 4 bases and J 6 bases; nucleotides not matched to a gene: 11. The CDR3 loop reads CASSSRPGTGMDTQYF. The DNA of the CDR3 is TGTGCCAGCAGCTCCCGTCCCGGGACAGGGATGGATACGCAGTATTTT.

V is TRBV28 and J is TRBJ1-2, with 7 nucleotides matching TRBD1. J lost 0 bases, V lost 7 bases, and 8 bases had no gene match. CDR3 size: 15 residues. Germline CDR1 MDHEN, CDR2 SYDVKM. CDR3 nucleotides: TGTGCCAGCATCTCCCCGACAGGGCCTAACTATGGCTACACCTTC. Protein product: CASISPTGPNYGYTF.

The chain is built from TRBV5-4 and TRBJ1-2, with D perhaps TRBD1 (6 bases). Between the trimmed V and J ends, which lost 10 bases and 5 bases, there was a span of 15 bases. The germline CDR1 and CDR2 sequences are SGHNT and YYREEE (reference sequence). CDR3 length equals 12 residues. The CDR3 loop is CAFQQGVYGYTF. In DNA form, the CDR3 reads TGTGCCTTCCAACAGGGTGTGTATGGCTACACCTTC. The complete variable domain, with remaining parts taken from reference TRBV5-4 and TRBJ1-2, reads ETGVTQSPTHLIKTRGQQVTLRCSSQSGHNTVSWYQQALGQGPQFIFQYYREEENGRGNFPPRFSGLQFPNYSSELNVNALELDDSALYLCAFQQGVYGYTFGSGTRLTVV.

The rearrangement links TRBV28 to TRBJ2-5, with a possible D match to TRBD1 (6 bases). The J call may not be correct, given that the DNA end is closer to TRBJ2-7. The CDR3 totals 15 residues. In germline, CDR1 is MDHEN, CDR2 SYDVKM. The CDR3 loop reads CASSLPGTPSYEQYF. The CDR3 DNA reads TGTGCCAGCAGTTTGCCCGGGACACCGAGCTACGAGCAGTACTTC.

V usage is TRBV30 and J usage is TRBJ2-3, with D perhaps TRBD2 (6 bases). Germline V gene sequence: CDR1 GTSNPN, CDR2 SVGIG (reference sequence). This CDR3 is built from 10 residues. V lost 5 bases and J lost 8, with 8 bases in between. CDR3: CAWGGATQYF. As DNA, the CDR3 is TGTGCCTGGGGCGGGGCTACGCAGTATTTT.

V is TRBV29-1 and J is TRBJ2-1; the D is unclear. The CDR3 loop spans 13 amino acids. Per germline, CDR1 SQVTM and CDR2 ANQGSEA. Trimming took off 3 bases at V and 0 bases at J, with 6 bases between the two ends. The CDR3 here is CSVDTSSYNEQFF. CDR3 nucleotides: TGCAGCGTTGATACGAGCTCCTACAATGAGCAGTTCTTC.

In regard to this clone: Within the sample, other DNA sequences also encode this same CDR3. The rearrangement uses TRBV11-3 and TRBJ2-3; D gene unclear. This CDR3 region has 14 residues. Germline-derived CDR1 and CDR2 are SGHNT and YENEEA. Trimming took 1 base from V and 0 from J, leaving 5 bases between them. The CDR3 is CASSLGGSTDTQYF. In nucleotides, the CDR3 is TGTGCCAGCAGCTTAGGAGGTAGCACAGATACGCAGTATTTT.

This clone has just one count. V usage is TRBV6-1 and J usage is TRBJ1-5, with TRBD1 matching 7 bases. V shed 6 bases, J shed 5 bases, and the junction held 7 bases outside the gene matches. The CDR3 loop spans 14 amino acids. Germline V gene sequence: CDR1 MNHNS, CDR2 SASEGT. The CDR3 protein is CASRGTGQHQPQHF. CDR3 DNA: TGTGCCAGCAGGGGCACGGGACAGCATCAGCCCCAGCATTTT.

The V gene is TRBV11-2, the J gene TRBJ2-7; 16 positions match TRBD2. The ends lost 3 bases at V and 0 bases at J; junction bases unmatched: 5. This CDR3 has 18 amino acids. Germline V gene sequence: CDR1 SGHAT, CDR2 FQNNGV. This CDR3 reads CASSFTGTSGRASYEQYF. The CDR3 DNA sequence: TGTGCCAGCAGCTTCACCGGGACTAGCGGGAGGGCCTCCTACGAGCAGTACTTC.

V gene TRBV2 combines with J gene TRBJ2-3, with D unresolved. CDR1 is SNHLY, CDR2 FYNNEI, per germline. Deletions cut 5 bases from V and 3 bases from J, with 6 bases between. The CDR3 has 12 residues. For the CDR3, the DNA is TGTGCCAGCAGTTTACTAACAGATACGCAGTATTTT. Amino acid sequence: CASSLLTDTQYF.

Details on this clone: Its ends do not fully match the called genes, so a read error is possible. This chain uses TRBV14 with TRBJ2-7, with D perhaps being TRBD1 or TRBD2 (7 bases each). Germline V gene sequence: CDR1 SGHDN, CDR2 FVKESK. CDR3 length: 13 residues. This chain's CDR3 is CASSQVQGGTMAF. CDR3 nucleotides: TGTGCCAGCAGCCAAGTCCAGGGGGGGACGATGGCCTTC.

This clone is a singleton in its sample. The CDR3 DNA sequence: TGTGCCAGCAGTTTAAGACCGATCCGGGTCGCAGCTAACTATGGCTACACCTTC. Translating gives CASSLRPIRVAANYGYTF. The chain links TRBV27 to TRBJ1-2; D gene ambiguous. CDR1 MNHEY and CDR2 SMNVEV come from the germline V gene (reference sequence). V was cut by 2 bases and J by 0 bases, with 19 bases left in between. There are 18 residues in the CDR3.

The rearrangement uses TRBV12-2 and TRBJ2-5; the table gives TRBD2 as D, unverified against the DNA. TRBV12-2 is classified as a pseudogene. The CDR3 spans 10 residues. CDR3 in DNA: TGTGCAAGAGTAGTAGAGACCCAGTACTTC. This gives the protein CARVVETQYF.

Details on this clone: The same CDR3 is also encoded by other DNA sequences in this sample. The chain uses TRBV18 and TRBJ2-7, with D maybe TRBD1 (6 bases). The CDR3 has 14 residues. Per germline, CDR1 KGHSH and CDR2 LQKENI. The V and J ends lost 3 bases and 0 bases respectively, with 9 bases between them. DNA for the CDR3: TGTGCCAGCTCACCGACAGGTAGCTCCTACGAGCAGTACTTC. The encoded protein is CASSPTGSSYEQYF. Full variable domain (rest looked up from reference TRBV18 and TRBJ2-7): NAGVMQNPRHLVRRRGQEARLRCSPMKGHSHVYWYRQLPEEGLKFMVYLQKENIIDESGMPKERFSAEFPKEGPSILRIQQVVRGDSAAYFCASSPTGSSYEQYFGPGTRLTVT.

Comment on this clone: The sample holds other DNA sequences that translate to the same CDR3. The rearrangement links TRBV18 to TRBJ1-1, with D tentatively TRBD1 (6 bases). The CDR3 runs to 14 residues. Deletions cut 3 bases from V and 7 bases from J, with 15 bases between. Looked up from germline, CDR1 is KGHSH and CDR2 is LQKENI. CDR3 coding DNA: TGTGCCAGCTCACCGCCTGGGGGGCGGAATGAAGCTTTCTTT. This encodes CASSPPGGRNEAFF.

V and J are TRBV4-3 and TRBJ1-5; D is undetermined. The germline V and J ends were trimmed by 0 bases and 6 bases, with 12 bases remaining between them. The CDR3 is 15 residues long. CDR1 is LGHNA and CDR2 is YSLEER in the germline V gene. CDR3 DNA sequence: TGCGCCAGCAGCCAAGATCCCAGGCTGGGTCAGCCCCAGCATTTT. Residues: CASSQDPRLGQPQHF.